Below, 6 T cell receptor beta chains from the same sample are listed, as sequenced in a study of T-cell memory formation after mild COVID-19 listed by TCRdb under 2021. Library construction relied on 5' RACE. Reads for this sample came from an Illumina NovaSeq 6000. TCRdb reanalyzed the raw reads on its own, using fastp at Q25 for trimming and MiXCR for clone calling, and kept in-frame beta chains. Rows merge per CDR3 protein into single entries with the most common DNA and genes. This sample holds approximately 290,000 distinct CDR3 sequences; 15% to 20% were observed only once. The ten largest clones capture 20% to 25% of the sample. Sequences were obtained from PBMCs or a T cell subset sorted from them (not recorded which). Source of these receptors: a man aged 18-30 years who had mild COVID-19 (a few samples of this study predate the infection). The sample titles of this study are shuffled in the database, so cell type and time point are left out; the donor was told from shared clones.

The chain joins TRBV4-2 to TRBJ1-4; 8 bases map to TRBD1. Germline V gene sequence: CDR1 LGHNA, CDR2 YNFKEQ. The J segment lost 8 bases and the V segment lost 4 bases, leaving 6 bases of the junction unmatched. The CDR3 has 14 amino acids. The CDR3, as DNA: TGTGCCAGCAGCCCGCAGGGGGCTCAAGAAAAACTGTTTTTT. Translated: CASSPQGAQEKLFF.

V is TRBV7-2 and J is TRBJ2-3; 9 bases line up with TRBD2. Germline V gene sequence: CDR1 SGHTA, CDR2 FQGNSA. The ends lost 0 bases at V and 5 bases at J; junction bases unmatched: 9. The CDR3 loop spans 17 amino acids. The CDR3 sequence: CASSLAGRRGGGDTQYF. The DNA for the CDR3 is TGTGCCAGCAGCTTAGCCGGTCGGCGGGGGGGCGGAGATACGCAGTATTTT.

The chain links TRBV7-6 to TRBJ1-6, with 10 bases matching TRBD1. The ends lost 5 bases at V and 10 bases at J; junction bases unmatched: 8. The CDR3 has 15 residues. Germline assignment: CDR1 SGHVS and CDR2 FNYEAQ. The CDR3 bases are TGTGCCAGCAGCGCCCGGGGACAGGGGAGGTCACCCCTCCACTTT. Translating gives CASSARGQGRSPLHF.

This clonotype has only a few counts. The chain uses TRBV7-2 and TRBJ1-4; D not certain. Gene TRBJ2-2 matches the end of the DNA better, so the J call may be wrong. CDR3 length equals 11 residues. Germline-derived CDR1 and CDR2 are SGHTA and FQGNSA. CDR3 loop: CASSLFGELFF. CDR3 DNA sequence: TGTGCCAGCAGCTTATTTGGGGAGCTGTTTTTT.

There are many counts of this clonotype. This sequence joins TRBV4-1 and TRBJ2-3; D gene uncertain. The germline V and J ends were trimmed by 0 bases and 0 bases, with 10 bases remaining between them. Germline CDR1 reads MGHRA; CDR2 reads YSYEKL. This CDR3 spans 16 amino acids. CDR3 DNA: TGCGCCAGCAGCCAAGAAACAAACCCTAGCACAGATACGCAGTATTTT. Amino acids: CASSQETNPSTDTQYF.

The chain is built from TRBV5-6 and TRBJ1-6; D unclear. The length of the CDR3 is 13 residues. Trimming took off 0 bases at V and 11 bases at J, with 9 bases between the two ends. Germline V gene lookup returns CDR1 SGHDT and CDR2 YYEEEE. Here the CDR3 DNA reads TGTGCCAGCAGCTTGGAACTACGTGCACCCCTCCACTTT. Protein: CASSLELRAPLHF.